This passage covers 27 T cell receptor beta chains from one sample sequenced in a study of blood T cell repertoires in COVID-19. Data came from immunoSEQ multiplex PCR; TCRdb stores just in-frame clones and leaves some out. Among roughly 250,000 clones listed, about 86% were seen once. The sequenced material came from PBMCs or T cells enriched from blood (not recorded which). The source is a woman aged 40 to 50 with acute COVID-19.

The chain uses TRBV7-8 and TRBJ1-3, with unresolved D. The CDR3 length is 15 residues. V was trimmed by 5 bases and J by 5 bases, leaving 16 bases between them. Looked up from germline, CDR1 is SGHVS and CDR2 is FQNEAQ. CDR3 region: CASSPRGITRNTIYF. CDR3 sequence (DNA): TGTGCCAGCAGCCCCAGAGGCATCACCAGAAACACCATATATTTT.

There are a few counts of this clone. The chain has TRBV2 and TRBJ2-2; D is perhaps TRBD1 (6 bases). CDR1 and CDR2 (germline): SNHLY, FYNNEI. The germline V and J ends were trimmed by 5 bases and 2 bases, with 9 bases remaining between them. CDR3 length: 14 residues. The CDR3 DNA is TGTGCCAGCAGTATGGGGACAAACACCGGGGAGCTGTTTTTT. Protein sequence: CASSMGTNTGELFF.

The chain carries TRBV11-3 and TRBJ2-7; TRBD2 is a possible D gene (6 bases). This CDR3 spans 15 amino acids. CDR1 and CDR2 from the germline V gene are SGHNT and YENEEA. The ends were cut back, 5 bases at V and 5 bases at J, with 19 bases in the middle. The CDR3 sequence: CASSNLPTSRDEQYF. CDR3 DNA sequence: TGTGCCAGCAGCAACCTTCCGACTAGTAGAGACGAGCAGTACTTC.

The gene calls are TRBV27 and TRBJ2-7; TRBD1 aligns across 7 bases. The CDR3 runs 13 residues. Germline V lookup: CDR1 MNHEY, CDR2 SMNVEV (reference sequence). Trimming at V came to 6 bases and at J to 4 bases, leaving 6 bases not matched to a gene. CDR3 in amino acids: CASSFQQGYEQYF. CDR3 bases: TGTGCCAGCAGCTTCCAACAGGGGTACGAGCAGTACTTC.

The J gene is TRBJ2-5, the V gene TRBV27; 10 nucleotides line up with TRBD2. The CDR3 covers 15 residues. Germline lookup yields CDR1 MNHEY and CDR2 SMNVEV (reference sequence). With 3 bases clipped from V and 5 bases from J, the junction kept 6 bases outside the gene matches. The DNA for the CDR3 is TGTGCCAGCAGTTTCCAAGCGGGAGGGCCGGAGACCCAGTACTTC. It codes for CASSFQAGGPETQYF.

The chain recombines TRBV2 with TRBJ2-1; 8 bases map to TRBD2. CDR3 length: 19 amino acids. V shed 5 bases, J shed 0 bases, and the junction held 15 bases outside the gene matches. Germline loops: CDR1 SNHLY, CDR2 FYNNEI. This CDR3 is CASSNSFVSGTHSYNEQFF. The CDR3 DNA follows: TGTGCCAGCAGTAATTCGTTCGTTAGCGGGACCCACTCCTACAATGAGCAGTTCTTC.

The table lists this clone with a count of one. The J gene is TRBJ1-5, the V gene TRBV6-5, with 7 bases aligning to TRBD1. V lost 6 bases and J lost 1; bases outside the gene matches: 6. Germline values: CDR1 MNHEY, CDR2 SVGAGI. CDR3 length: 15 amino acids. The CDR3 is CASRSDRLSNQPQHF. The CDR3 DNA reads TGTGCCAGCAGGTCGGACAGGCTCAGCAATCAGCCCCAGCATTTT.

Here the CDR3 reads CASSYSLASRQETQYF. In DNA form, the CDR3 reads TGTGCCAGCAGTTACTCACTTGCTAGTCGGCAAGAGACCCAGTACTTC. The gene calls are TRBV6-5 and TRBJ2-5; D is unresolved. Germline V CDR1 and CDR2: MNHEY, SVGAGI. CDR3 length: 16 amino acids. The germline V and J ends were trimmed by 0 bases and 2 bases, with 13 bases remaining between them.

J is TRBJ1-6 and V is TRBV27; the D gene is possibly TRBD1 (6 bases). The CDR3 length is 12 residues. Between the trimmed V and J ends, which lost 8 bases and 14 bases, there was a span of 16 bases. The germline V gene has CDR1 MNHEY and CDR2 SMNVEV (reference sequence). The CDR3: CASGDILGTLHF. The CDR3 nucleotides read TGTGCCAGCGGGGACATACTTGGGACCCTCCACTTT.

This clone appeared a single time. The CDR3 sequence is CATRPSGSTDTQYF. CDR3 nucleotide sequence: TGTGCCACCAGGCCCTCAGGGAGCACAGATACGCAGTATTTT. The rearrangement links TRBV24-1 to TRBJ2-3; maybe TRBD1 (5 bases). This CDR3 has 14 amino acids. Per the germline V gene, CDR1 is KGHDR and CDR2 is SFDVKD. Trimming pared 7 bases from V and 0 bases from J, leaving 10 bases between.

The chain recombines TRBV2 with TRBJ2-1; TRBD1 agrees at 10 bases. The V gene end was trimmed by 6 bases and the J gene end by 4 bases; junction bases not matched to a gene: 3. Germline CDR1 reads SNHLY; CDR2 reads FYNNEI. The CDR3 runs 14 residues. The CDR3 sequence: CASRRTGGYNEQFF. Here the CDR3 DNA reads TGTGCCAGCAGACGGACAGGGGGGTACAATGAGCAGTTCTTC.

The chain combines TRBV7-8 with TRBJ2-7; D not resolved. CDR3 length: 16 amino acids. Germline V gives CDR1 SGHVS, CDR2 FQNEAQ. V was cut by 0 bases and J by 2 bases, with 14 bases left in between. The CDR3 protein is CASSLAVTPYPYEQYF. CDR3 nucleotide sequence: TGTGCCAGCAGCTTAGCGGTGACACCTTACCCCTACGAGCAGTACTTC.

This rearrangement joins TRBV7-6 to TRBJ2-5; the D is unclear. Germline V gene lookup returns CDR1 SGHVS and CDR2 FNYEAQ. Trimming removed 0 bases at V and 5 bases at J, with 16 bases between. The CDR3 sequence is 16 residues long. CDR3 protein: CASSLAVAGTHETQYF. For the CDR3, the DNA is TGTGCCAGCAGCTTAGCGGTCGCAGGAACGCATGAGACCCAGTACTTC.

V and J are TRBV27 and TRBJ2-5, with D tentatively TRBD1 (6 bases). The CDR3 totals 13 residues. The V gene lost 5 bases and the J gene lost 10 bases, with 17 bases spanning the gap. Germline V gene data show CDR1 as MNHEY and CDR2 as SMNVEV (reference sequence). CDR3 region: CASSPTGFEGQYF. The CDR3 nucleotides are TGTGCCAGCAGTCCAACAGGGTTCGAGGGCCAGTACTTC.

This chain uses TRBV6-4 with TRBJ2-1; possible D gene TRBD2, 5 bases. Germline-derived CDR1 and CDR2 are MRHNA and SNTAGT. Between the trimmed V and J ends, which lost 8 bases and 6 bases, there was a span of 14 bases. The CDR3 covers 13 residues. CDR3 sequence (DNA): TGTGCCAGCTCAAAAGAGGGAAGCAATGAGCAGTTCTTC. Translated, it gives CASSKEGSNEQFF.

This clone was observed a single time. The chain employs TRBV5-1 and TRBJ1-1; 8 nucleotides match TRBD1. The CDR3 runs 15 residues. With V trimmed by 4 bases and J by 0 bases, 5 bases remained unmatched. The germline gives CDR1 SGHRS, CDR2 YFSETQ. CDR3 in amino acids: CASSGTTGVNTEAFF. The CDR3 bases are TGCGCCAGCAGCGGAACGACAGGGGTGAACACTGAAGCTTTCTTT.

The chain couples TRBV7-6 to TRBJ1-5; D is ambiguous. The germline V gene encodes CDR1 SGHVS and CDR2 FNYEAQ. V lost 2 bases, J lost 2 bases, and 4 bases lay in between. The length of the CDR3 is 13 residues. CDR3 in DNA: TGTGCCAGCAGCTTACCAGGCAATCAGCCCCAGCATTTT. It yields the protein CASSLPGNQPQHF. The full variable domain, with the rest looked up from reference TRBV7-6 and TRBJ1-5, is GAGVSQSPRYKVTKRGQDVALRCDPISGHVSLYWYRQALGQGPEFLTYFNYEAQQDKSGLPNDRFSAERPEGSISTLTIQRTEQRDSAMYRCASSLPGNQPQHFGDGTRLSIL.

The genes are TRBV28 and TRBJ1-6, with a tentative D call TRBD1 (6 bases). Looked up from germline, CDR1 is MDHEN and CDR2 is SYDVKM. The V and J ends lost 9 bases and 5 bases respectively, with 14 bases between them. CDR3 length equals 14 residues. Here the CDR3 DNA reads TGTGCCAGTTGGGGGCAGGGCGATAATTCACCCCTCCACTTT. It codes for CASWGQGDNSPLHF. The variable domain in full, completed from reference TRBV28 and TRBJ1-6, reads DVKVTQSSRYLVKRTGEKVFLECVQDMDHENMFWYRQDPGLGLRLIYFSYDVKMKEKGDIPEGYSVSREKKERFSLILESASTNQTSMYLCASWGQGDNSPLHFGNGTRLTVT.

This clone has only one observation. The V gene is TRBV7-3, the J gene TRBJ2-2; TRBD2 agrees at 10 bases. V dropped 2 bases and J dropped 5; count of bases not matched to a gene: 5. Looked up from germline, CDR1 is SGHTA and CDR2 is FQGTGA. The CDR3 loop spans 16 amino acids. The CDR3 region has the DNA TGTGCCAGCAGCTTAGGACCTAGCGGGAGAACCGGGGAGCTGTTTTTT. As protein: CASSLGPSGRTGELFF.

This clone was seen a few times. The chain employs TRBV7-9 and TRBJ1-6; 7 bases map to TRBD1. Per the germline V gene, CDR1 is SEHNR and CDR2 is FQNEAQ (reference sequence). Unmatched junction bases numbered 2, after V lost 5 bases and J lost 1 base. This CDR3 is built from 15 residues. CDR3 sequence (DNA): TGTGCCAGCAGCAGCAGGGGGTCCTATAATTCACCCCTCCACTTT. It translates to CASSSRGSYNSPLHF.

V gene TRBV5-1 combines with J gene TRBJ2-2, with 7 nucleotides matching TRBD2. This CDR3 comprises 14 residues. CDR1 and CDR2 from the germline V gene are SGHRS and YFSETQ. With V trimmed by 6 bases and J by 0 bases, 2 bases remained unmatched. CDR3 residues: CASKREANTGELFF. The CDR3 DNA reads TGCGCCAGCAAGCGGGAAGCGAACACCGGGGAGCTGTTTTTT.

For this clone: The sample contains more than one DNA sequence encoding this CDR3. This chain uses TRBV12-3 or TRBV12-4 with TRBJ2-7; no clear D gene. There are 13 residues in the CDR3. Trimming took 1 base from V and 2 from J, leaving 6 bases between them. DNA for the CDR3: TGTGCCAGCAGTTTAGGTCAGACCTACGAGCAGTACTTC. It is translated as CASSLGQTYEQYF.

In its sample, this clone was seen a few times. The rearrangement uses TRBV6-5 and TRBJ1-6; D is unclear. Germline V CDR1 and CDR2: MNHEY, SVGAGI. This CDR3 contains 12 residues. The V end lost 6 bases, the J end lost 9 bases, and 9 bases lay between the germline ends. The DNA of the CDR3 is TGTGCCAGCAGCCAGGCGGGTTCACCCCTCCACTTT. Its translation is CASSQAGSPLHF.

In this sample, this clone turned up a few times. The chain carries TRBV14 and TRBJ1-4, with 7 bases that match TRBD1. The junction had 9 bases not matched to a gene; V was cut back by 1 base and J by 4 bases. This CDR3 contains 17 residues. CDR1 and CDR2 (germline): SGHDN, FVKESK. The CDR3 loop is CASSQAGRGQVNEKLFF. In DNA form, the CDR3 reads TGTGCCAGCAGCCAAGCAGGTCGTGGACAGGTTAATGAAAAACTGTTTTTT.

The CDR3 region is CASRDLAGETQYF. The CDR3 bases are TGTGCCAGCAGAGACCTAGCGGGAGAGACCCAGTACTTC. The chain couples TRBV6-5 to TRBJ2-5; 8 nucleotides agree with TRBD2. Germline trimming cut 6 bases from V and 4 bases from J; bases unmatched to any gene: 4. This CDR3 region has 13 residues. Germline CDR1 reads MNHEY; CDR2 reads SVGAGI.

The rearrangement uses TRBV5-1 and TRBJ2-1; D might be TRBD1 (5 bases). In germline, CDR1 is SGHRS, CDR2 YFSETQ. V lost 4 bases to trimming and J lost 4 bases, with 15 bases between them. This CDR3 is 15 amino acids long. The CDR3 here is CASSAVRGSYNEQFF. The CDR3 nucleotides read TGCGCCAGCAGCGCTGTAAGGGGCTCATACAATGAGCAGTTCTTC.

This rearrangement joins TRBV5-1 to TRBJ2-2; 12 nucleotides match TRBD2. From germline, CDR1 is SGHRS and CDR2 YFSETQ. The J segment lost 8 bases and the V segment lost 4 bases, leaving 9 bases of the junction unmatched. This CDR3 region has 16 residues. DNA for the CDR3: TGCGCCAGCAGCCCACGACTAGCGGGAGATCGTGGGGAGCTGTTTTTT. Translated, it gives CASSPRLAGDRGELFF.